The rows below give T cell receptor beta chains drawn from one sample of a study of prognosis after radiotherapy for stage I lung cancer. TCRdb ran MiXCR on the multiplex PCR reads and lists one entry per CDR3 protein. The repertoire includes about 14,000 distinct CDR3 sequences, 28% of them detected once, and 11% sits in the top ten. The starting material was PBMCs, obtained before or after stereotactic body radiation therapy (not recorded which). These TCRs come from a donor over 45 with non-small cell lung cancer. CDR3s include the opening cysteine and the closing phenylalanine or tryptophan. The order of the fields is J gene, D gene, clone size, V gene, CDR3 protein, CDR3 DNA. The D gene is left open where the match is weak. Clone size is given for some rows only: seen once, a few or many times, or a class if the clone is expanded.

j_call: TRBJ1-1; d_call: TRBD1; clone_size: once; v_call: TRBV7-3; cdr3_aa: CASSLTTGTGNTEAFF; cdr3_nt: TGTGCCAGCAGCTTAACCACCGGGACAGGGAACACTGAAGCTTTCTTC
j_call: TRBJ1-1; d_call: -; clone_size: many; v_call: TRBV18; cdr3_aa: CASSPQGNGAEAFF; cdr3_nt: TGTGCCAGCTCACCCCAGGGTAACGGTGCTGAAGCTTTCTTT
j_call: TRBJ2-7; d_call: -; clone_size: medium-sized; v_call: TRBV28; cdr3_aa: CASSLLASSYEQYF; cdr3_nt: TGTGCCAGCAGTTTATTGGCGAGCTCCTACGAGCAGTACTTC
j_call: TRBJ1-5; d_call: -; clone_size: many; v_call: TRBV19; cdr3_aa: CASSPGDYSNQPQHF; cdr3_nt: TGTGCCAGTAGCCCCGGGGATTATAGCAATCAGCCCCAGCATTTT
j_call: TRBJ2-3; d_call: -; clone_size: many; v_call: TRBV7-2; cdr3_aa: CASSLASRTDTQYF; cdr3_nt: TGTGCCAGCAGCTTGGCTAGTCGCACAGATACGCAGTATTTT
j_call: TRBJ2-5; d_call: -; clone_size: many; v_call: TRBV2; cdr3_aa: CATQSTGETQYF; cdr3_nt: TGTGCCACCCAATCAACAGGGGAGACCCAGTACTTC
j_call: TRBJ2-1; d_call: -; clone_size: medium-sized; v_call: TRBV20-1; cdr3_aa: CSAEPRSSYNEQFF; cdr3_nt: TGCAGTGCTGAACCTAGGAGCTCCTACAATGAGCAGTTCTTC
j_call: TRBJ2-7; d_call: TRBD2; clone_size: medium-sized; v_call: TRBV19; cdr3_aa: CASSTSGSYEQYF; cdr3_nt: TGTGCCAGTAGTACTAGCGGTTCCTACGAGCAGTACTTC
j_call: TRBJ2-6; d_call: -; clone_size: -; v_call: TRBV27; cdr3_aa: CVTSKALGAGANVLTF; cdr3_nt: TGTGTCACCTCAAAGGCCCTGGGCGCTGGGGCCAACGTCCTGACTTTC
j_call: TRBJ2-7; d_call: -; clone_size: many; v_call: TRBV10-1; cdr3_aa: CASWPGQYF; cdr3_nt: TGCGCCAGCTGGCCGGGGCAGTACTTC
j_call: TRBJ1-4; d_call: TRBD1; clone_size: many; v_call: TRBV20-1; cdr3_aa: CSAREGTVSTNEKLFF; cdr3_nt: TGCAGTGCTAGAGAGGGGACAGTTTCAACTAATGAAAAACTGTTTTTT
j_call: TRBJ2-7; d_call: -; clone_size: many; v_call: TRBV5-4; cdr3_aa: CASSSALTIGHEQYF; cdr3_nt: TGTGCCAGCAGCAGCGCCCTGACTATTGGGCACGAGCAGTACTTC
j_call: TRBJ1-4; d_call: -; clone_size: many; v_call: TRBV28; cdr3_aa: CASSLFVSGGLRGKLFF; cdr3_nt: TGTGCCAGCAGTTTATTTGTGTCGGGGGGGCTGAGGGGAAAACTGTTTTTT
j_call: TRBJ1-2; d_call: -; clone_size: -; v_call: TRBV9; cdr3_aa: CASSAGKAIDYGYTF; cdr3_nt: TGTGCCAGCAGCGCCGGGAAAGCCATTGACTATGGATACACCTTC
j_call: TRBJ1-1; d_call: TRBD1; clone_size: medium-sized; v_call: TRBV5-1; cdr3_aa: CASSLAPTGMNTEAFF; cdr3_nt: TGCGCCAGCAGCTTGGCTCCGACAGGGATGAACACTGAAGCTTTCTTT
j_call: TRBJ1-2; d_call: -; clone_size: many; v_call: TRBV2; cdr3_aa: CASSEARLRTNYGYTF; cdr3_nt: TGTGCCAGCAGTGAAGCAAGACTTCGAACTAACTATGGCTACACCTTC
j_call: TRBJ2-3; d_call: TRBD2; clone_size: medium-sized; v_call: TRBV28; cdr3_aa: CASSPTGTNTDTQYF; cdr3_nt: TGTGCCAGCAGCCCTACCGGGACTAACACAGATACGCAGTATTTT
j_call: TRBJ2-7; d_call: -; clone_size: medium-sized; v_call: TRBV28; cdr3_aa: CASRYQGPSSYEQYF; cdr3_nt: TGTGCCAGCAGATACCAGGGGCCGAGCTCCTACGAGCAGTACTTC
j_call: TRBJ2-7; d_call: TRBD1; clone_size: many; v_call: TRBV28; cdr3_aa: CASSLSQGAYEQYF; cdr3_nt: TGTGCCAGCAGTTTATCCCAGGGGGCGTACGAGCAGTACTTC
j_call: TRBJ2-1; d_call: -; clone_size: -; v_call: TRBV11-2; cdr3_aa: CASSRTGAGAANEQFF; cdr3_nt: TGTGCCAGCAGTCGAACCGGGGCAGGGGCAGCCAATGAGCAGTTCTTC
j_call: TRBJ2-5; d_call: TRBD2; clone_size: many; v_call: TRBV9; cdr3_aa: CASSALAGGRETQYF; cdr3_nt: TGTGCCAGCAGCGCACTAGCGGGAGGTCGGGAGACCCAGTACTTC
j_call: TRBJ2-1; d_call: TRBD2; clone_size: many; v_call: TRBV19; cdr3_aa: CATRLAEYYNEQFF; cdr3_nt: TGTGCCACCAGACTAGCGGAGTATTACAATGAGCAGTTCTTC
j_call: TRBJ2-1; d_call: -; clone_size: medium-sized; v_call: TRBV28; cdr3_aa: CASTLAISYNEQFF; cdr3_nt: TGTGCCAGCACTTTAGCAATCTCCTACAATGAGCAGTTCTTC
j_call: TRBJ1-6; d_call: -; clone_size: medium-sized; v_call: TRBV6-1; cdr3_aa: CASSADNYNSPLHF; cdr3_nt: TGTGCCAGCAGCGCGGACAACTATAATTCACCCCTCCACTTT
j_call: TRBJ1-4; d_call: TRBD1; clone_size: many; v_call: TRBV5-5; cdr3_aa: CASSLGVTGATNEKLFF; cdr3_nt: TGTGCCAGCAGCTTGGGGGTTACAGGGGCAACTAATGAAAAACTGTTTTTT
j_call: TRBJ2-7; d_call: -; clone_size: medium-sized; v_call: TRBV28; cdr3_aa: CASSFPAAREQYF; cdr3_nt: TGTGCCAGCAGTTTTCCCGCGGCGAGAGAGCAGTACTTC
j_call: TRBJ2-5; d_call: -; clone_size: many; v_call: TRBV20-1; cdr3_aa: CSARKNTHRDIGGYF; cdr3_nt: TGCAGTGCTAGAAAAAACACCCACCGGGACATTGGAGGATACTTC
j_call: TRBJ1-4; d_call: TRBD1; clone_size: many; v_call: TRBV7-6; cdr3_aa: CASSRDSREKLFF; cdr3_nt: TGTGCCAGCAGCCGGGACAGTAGGGAAAAACTGTTTTTT
j_call: TRBJ1-2; d_call: -; clone_size: many; v_call: TRBV6-5; cdr3_aa: CASSYGGTSNYGYTF; cdr3_nt: TGTGCCAGCAGTTACGGTGGCACGTCTAACTATGGCTACACCTTC
j_call: TRBJ2-1; d_call: -; clone_size: many; v_call: TRBV14; cdr3_aa: CASSPGLIAPNEQFF; cdr3_nt: TGTGCCAGCAGCCCAGGACTAATTGCCCCAAATGAGCAGTTCTTC
j_call: TRBJ2-6; d_call: -; clone_size: -; v_call: TRBV7-6; cdr3_aa: CASSFDPSGANVLTF; cdr3_nt: TGTGCCAGCAGCTTTGATCCCTCTGGGGCCAACGTCCTGACTTTC
j_call: TRBJ1-4; d_call: -; clone_size: medium-sized; v_call: TRBV11-2; cdr3_aa: CASSLGSGQIEKLFF; cdr3_nt: TGTGCCAGCAGCTTAGGAAGCGGACAAATTGAAAAACTGTTTTTT
j_call: TRBJ2-2; d_call: -; clone_size: many; v_call: TRBV7-2; cdr3_aa: CASSLGGAGELFF; cdr3_nt: TGTGCCAGCAGCTTAGGGGGGGCCGGGGAGCTGTTTTTT
j_call: TRBJ2-7; d_call: TRBD2; clone_size: many; v_call: TRBV4-2; cdr3_aa: CASSPAVAGGSSYEQYF; cdr3_nt: TGTGCCAGCAGCCCCGCTGTAGCGGGAGGGAGCTCCTACGAGCAGTACTTC
j_call: TRBJ1-6; d_call: TRBD1; clone_size: medium-sized; v_call: TRBV6-5; cdr3_aa: CASSDSDRDISPLHF; cdr3_nt: TGTGCCAGCAGTGACTCGGACAGGGATATTTCACCCCTCCACTTT
j_call: TRBJ2-1; d_call: TRBD2; clone_size: medium-sized; v_call: TRBV12-3/TRBV12-4; cdr3_aa: CASRLGLAEYNEQFF; cdr3_nt: TGTGCCAGCAGACTGGGACTAGCGGAGTACAATGAGCAGTTCTTC
j_call: TRBJ2-6; d_call: TRBD1; clone_size: many; v_call: TRBV6-1; cdr3_aa: CASKYRGPSSGANVLTF; cdr3_nt: TGTGCCAGCAAGTACAGGGGGCCGAGCTCTGGGGCCAACGTCCTGACTTTC
j_call: TRBJ2-1; d_call: TRBD2; clone_size: medium-sized; v_call: TRBV27; cdr3_aa: CASRPGLAGTEQFF; cdr3_nt: TGTGCCAGCAGACCGGGACTAGCGGGAACCGAGCAGTTCTTC
j_call: TRBJ2-7; d_call: -; clone_size: many; v_call: TRBV27; cdr3_aa: CASSLWQEPYEQYF; cdr3_nt: TGTGCCAGCAGTTTATGGCAGGAGCCGTACGAGCAGTACTTC
j_call: TRBJ1-3; d_call: -; clone_size: many; v_call: TRBV18; cdr3_aa: CASSTGTPQPGNTIYF; cdr3_nt: TGTGCCAGCTCAACCGGAACCCCGCAGCCTGGAAACACCATATATTTT
j_call: TRBJ2-4; d_call: -; clone_size: many; v_call: TRBV24-1; cdr3_aa: CATSGPPVQPRPEAKNIQYF; cdr3_nt: TGTGCCACCAGTGGCCCCCCGGTCCAACCCCGACCAGAAGCCAAAAACATTCAGTACTTC
j_call: TRBJ2-7; d_call: TRBD2; clone_size: -; v_call: TRBV20-1; cdr3_aa: CSASLSGGLAGVGEQYF; cdr3_nt: TGCAGTGCTAGTCTGTCCGGGGGACTAGCGGGAGTAGGCGAGCAGTACTTC
j_call: TRBJ2-1; d_call: TRBD2; clone_size: medium-sized; v_call: TRBV6-1; cdr3_aa: CASGPRGTSANVNEQFF; cdr3_nt: TGTGCCAGCGGACCCCGGGGGACTAGCGCCAACGTCAATGAGCAGTTCTTC
j_call: TRBJ1-4; d_call: -; clone_size: many; v_call: TRBV19; cdr3_aa: CASRFANRDEKLFF; cdr3_nt: TGTGCCAGTCGATTCGCGAACCGGGATGAAAAACTGTTTTTT
j_call: TRBJ2-1; d_call: -; clone_size: -; v_call: TRBV7-6; cdr3_aa: CASSLGVATGEQFF; cdr3_nt: TGTGCCAGCAGCTTAGGGGTAGCGACGGGTGAGCAGTTCTTC
j_call: TRBJ1-3; d_call: TRBD1; clone_size: -; v_call: TRBV19; cdr3_aa: CASSPQQGSGNTIYF; cdr3_nt: TGTGCCAGTAGCCCTCAACAGGGGTCTGGGAACACCATATATTTT
j_call: TRBJ2-1; d_call: -; clone_size: -; v_call: TRBV20-1; cdr3_aa: CSARGGPPRCNEQFF; cdr3_nt: TGCAGTGCTAGAGGCGGACCCCCAAGGTGTAATGAGCAGTTCTTC
j_call: TRBJ2-1; d_call: -; clone_size: -; v_call: TRBV7-3; cdr3_aa: CASSQLIIAEQLF; cdr3_nt: TGTGCCAGCAGTCAACTAATTATAGCGGAGCAGTTATTC
j_call: TRBJ2-7; d_call: -; clone_size: medium-sized; v_call: TRBV6-2/TRBV6-3; cdr3_aa: CASSQRLGEQYF; cdr3_nt: TGTGCCAGCAGTCAACGCCTGGGCGAGCAGTACTTC
j_call: TRBJ2-7; d_call: TRBD2; clone_size: -; v_call: TRBV20-1; cdr3_aa: CSVPTPAGVGYGQYF; cdr3_nt: TGCAGTGTCCCTACCCCAGCGGGAGTAGGGTACGGGCAGTACTTC
j_call: TRBJ2-3; d_call: TRBD2; clone_size: medium-sized; v_call: TRBV11-3; cdr3_aa: CASSFHTEGLAENTDTQYF; cdr3_nt: TGTGCCAGCAGCTTCCACACAGAGGGACTAGCGGAGAACACAGATACGCAGTATTTT
j_call: TRBJ2-1; d_call: -; clone_size: -; v_call: TRBV6-5; cdr3_aa: CASSYSTLDLRGTKGANNEQFF; cdr3_nt: TGTGCCAGCAGTTACTCGACCCTCGATCTGCGGGGTACGAAGGGGGCCAACAATGAGCAGTTCTTC